The 8 T cell receptor beta chains below were found in one sample sequenced in a study of shared clonotypes between healthy human individuals. The table came from immunoSEQ multiplex PCR; TCRdb's copy has only in-frame clones and leaves some out. The sample records 2,500,000 or so clones, roughly 92% being singletons. The specimen was naive CD4+ T cells sorted from blood. Subset of the sample: CD45RA+ positively selected. These receptor sequences come from a man between 18 and 29 years old in good health.

V gene TRBV10-3 combines with J gene TRBJ2-3; TRBD2 agrees at 12 bases. The CDR3 contains 17 residues. Germline CDR1 is ENHRY and CDR2 is SYGVKD. J gave up 5 bases and V 5 bases, and 11 bases lay outside the gene matches. CDR3 DNA: TGTGCCATCAGTAGAGGAGGGCTAGCGGGAGGGATAGATACGCAGTATTTT. This gives the protein CAISRGGLAGGIDTQYF.

This clone was observed a single time. V usage is TRBV19 and J usage is TRBJ2-7; tentatively, D is TRBD2 (6 bases). Germline loops: CDR1 LNHDA, CDR2 SQIVND (reference sequence). Deletions cut 5 bases from V and 7 bases from J, with 15 bases between. The CDR3 spans 13 residues. CDR3 sequence (DNA): TGTGCCAGTAGTCAAAATAGGGCGGGAGAGCAGTACTTC. It encodes CASSQNRAGEQYF. The entire variable domain, with the rest obtained from reference TRBV19 and TRBJ2-7, is as follows: DGGITQSPKYLFRKEGQNVTLSCEQNLNHDAMYWYRQDPGQGLRLIYYSQIVNDFQKGDIAEGYSVSREKKESFPLTVTSAQKNPTAFYLCASSQNRAGEQYFGPGTRLTVT.

The DNA of the CDR3 is TGTGCCAGTAGTCTTAAGCCCCGGTTCTTATGGATAGCTTTCTTT. This codes for CASSLKPRFLWIAFF. The chain has TRBV19 and TRBJ1-1; D is uncertain. The germline V and J ends were trimmed by 5 bases and 10 bases, with 23 bases remaining between them. This CDR3 is 15 amino acids long. Germline lookup yields CDR1 LNHDA and CDR2 SQIVND (reference sequence).

The chain links TRBV6-6 to TRBJ1-2; 9 bases are a match to TRBD1. CDR1 and CDR2 from the germline V gene are MNHNY and SVGAGI (reference sequence). The V and J ends lost 5 bases and 5 bases, in that order; junction bases with no gene match: 9. This CDR3 spans 15 amino acids. The CDR3 loop is CASSRWTGEGYGYTF. Here the CDR3 DNA reads TGTGCCAGCAGTCGGTGGACAGGGGAAGGGTATGGCTACACCTTC.

The sample holds a few counts of this clone. This chain links TRBV2 with TRBJ1-5; D is uncertain. This CDR3 spans 14 amino acids. Germline loops: CDR1 SNHLY, CDR2 FYNNEI. The V and J ends lost 6 bases and 3 bases respectively, with 12 bases between them. CDR3 sequence reads: CASRDLVYNQPQHF. CDR3 DNA: TGTGCCAGCAGGGATCTAGTTTACAATCAGCCCCAGCATTTT.

As concerns this clone: The identical CDR3 is also encoded by other nucleotide sequences in the sample. The chain links TRBV10-3 to TRBJ1-5; D call uncertain. Germline V lookup: CDR1 ENHRY, CDR2 SYGVKD. The germline V and J ends were trimmed by 0 bases and 6 bases, with 3 bases remaining between them. The CDR3 is 12 residues long. The CDR3 coding sequence is TGTGCCATCAGTGAGTCGTCTCAGCCCCAGCATTTT. The encoded protein is CAISESSQPQHF.

The count of this clone is one. Other DNA sequences within the sample encode an identical CDR3. J is TRBJ1-2 and V is TRBV18, with D maybe TRBD1 (6 bases). This CDR3 comprises 13 residues. With 4 bases removed from V and 1 base from J, the gap between germline ends came to 7 bases. Germline values: CDR1 KGHSH, CDR2 LQKENI. CDR3 bases: TGTGCCAGCTCACTGGACAGTAACTATGGCTACACCTTC. It yields the protein CASSLDSNYGYTF.

This chain connects TRBV7-2 to TRBJ2-5; D call uncertain. The end of the DNA is better explained by TRBJ2-7, so the J call may be wrong. Germline V gene data show CDR1 as SGHTA and CDR2 as FQGNSA. The CDR3 is 10 amino acids. CDR3 loop: CASGSYEQYF. CDR3 nucleotides: TGTGCCAGCGGTTCCTACGAGCAGTACTTC.